This T cell receptor (beta chain) was recovered during a study of cytomegalovirus exposure and HLA in healthy donors. About the study: The 130 or so validation repertoires, a later analysis reported, used the same platform as the roughly 730 repertoires from the first cohort. Study-level results: TCR beta chains numbering 164 were designated cytomegalovirus-associated.

CDR3 length equals 16 residues. CDR1 SGHNT and CDR2 YYREEE come from the germline V gene (reference sequence). Trimming cost V 1 base and J 5 bases; bases outside gene matches: 12. As to this clone: The target antigen is unknown.

The table came from immunoSEQ multiplex PCR; TCRdb's copy has only in-frame clones and leaves some out. The table includes roughly 180,000 clones, around 86% detected once. Sequencing was performed on PBMCs. The clonotype comes from a man aged 30 to 39 in good health and CMV-seropositive. The rearrangement links TRBV5-4 to TRBJ2-7, with TRBD2 matching 7 bases. The CDR3 sequence is CASSLSPGLSLHEQYF. The CDR3 DNA is TGTGCCAGCAGCTTGTCCCCGGGACTATCTCTCCACGAGCAGTACTTC.